These 20 T cell receptor beta chains were all obtained from the same sample, sequenced in a study of blood T cell repertoires in COVID-19. Produced via immunoSEQ multiplex PCR; TCRdb's table is partial and in-frame only. The sample lists roughly 80,000 clones, 77% occurring once. Sequencing used peripheral blood. Receptors were obtained from a human donor in a cohort sampled during active COVID-19.

The chain combines TRBV10-1 with TRBJ1-1; no reliable D call. Per the germline V gene, CDR1 is WNHNN and CDR2 is SYGVQD (reference sequence). V was cut by 6 bases and J by 3 bases, with 14 bases left in between. The CDR3 extends over 14 amino acids. CDR3 protein: CASSGAGWDTEAFF. Written as DNA, the CDR3 is TGCGCCAGCAGCGGAGCGGGGTGGGACACTGAAGCTTTCTTT.

CDR3 in DNA: TGCGCCAGCAGCCGTTTTTTTATGGGACAGGGGTTTTTT. Residues: CASSRFFMGQGFF. The J gene is TRBJ1-4, the V gene TRBV4-3; 9 bases are shared with TRBD1. Looked up from germline, CDR1 is LGHNA and CDR2 is YSLEER. The J segment lost 16 bases and the V segment lost 4 bases, leaving 10 bases of the junction unmatched. The CDR3 runs to 13 residues.

V usage is TRBV7-9 and J usage is TRBJ1-1; no clear D gene. This CDR3 is 14 amino acids long. The germline gives CDR1 SEHNR, CDR2 FQNEAQ (reference sequence). The V and J ends lost 2 bases and 1 base respectively, with 8 bases between them. DNA for the CDR3: TGTGCCAGCAGCTTATTTTCGGGGAACACTGAAGCTTTCTTT. Its translation: CASSLFSGNTEAFF.

The sample holds a few counts of this clone. The chain combines TRBV9 with TRBJ1-1; TRBD1 is a possible D gene (6 bases). The CDR3 is 14 residues long. The V gene's germline CDR1 is SGDLS and CDR2 YYNGEE. Trimming took 4 bases from V and 1 from J, leaving 11 bases between them. CDR3 bases: TGTGCCAGCAGCTCAGCGACAGGGAACACTGAAGCTTTCTTT. It specifies CASSSATGNTEAFF.

This sequence joins TRBV28 and TRBJ1-1; 9 bases agree with TRBD1. Per the germline V gene, CDR1 is MDHEN and CDR2 is SYDVKM. There are 16 residues in the CDR3. The V segment lost 2 bases and the J segment 3 bases; nucleotides outside the gene matches: 7. The DNA of the CDR3 is TGTGCCAGCAGTTTAGCTGGGACAGGGTGGTACACTGAAGCTTTCTTT. Residues: CASSLAGTGWYTEAFF.

The chain has TRBV6-5 and TRBJ1-2; TRBD1 matches 8 bases. Per germline, CDR1 MNHEY and CDR2 SVGAGI. CDR3 length: 13 amino acids. The ends lost 4 bases at V and 7 bases at J; junction bases unmatched: 5. In nucleotides, the CDR3 is TGTGCCAGCAGTTCCTTACAGGGGGGTGGCTACACCTTC. It yields the protein CASSSLQGGGYTF.

The chain recombines TRBV19 with TRBJ1-1; the D is unclear. Trimming removed 5 bases at V and 0 bases at J, with 16 bases between. Germline CDR1 LNHDA, CDR2 SQIVND (reference sequence). The CDR3 has 16 amino acids. The CDR3 bases are TGTGCCAGTAGTCTCCCCCGTGGAGGGATGAACACTGAAGCTTTCTTT. This encodes CASSLPRGGMNTEAFF. Full variable domain (outside the CDR3, taken from reference TRBV19 and TRBJ1-1): DGGITQSPKYLFRKEGQNVTLSCEQNLNHDAMYWYRQDPGQGLRLIYYSQIVNDFQKGDIAEGYSVSREKKESFPLTVTSAQKNPTAFYLCASSLPRGGMNTEAFFGQGTRLTVV.

Notes on this clone: Relative to the germline gene, one junction end is altered; a read error may explain this. This sequence joins TRBV7-2 and TRBJ2-3, with 8 bases aligning to TRBD2. This CDR3 region has 14 residues. The germline V gene encodes CDR1 SGHTA and CDR2 FQGNSA. CDR3 bases: TGTGCCAGCAGTTTAGGACTAGCCTCGGATACGCAGTATTTT. This sequence encodes CASSLGLASDTQYF.

This rearrangement joins TRBV4-3 to TRBJ2-7, with a tentative D call TRBD2 (6 bases). Looked up from germline, CDR1 is LGHNA and CDR2 is YSLEER. V lost 0 bases to trimming and J lost 5 bases, with 8 bases between them. The CDR3 sequence is 13 residues long. The CDR3 spells CASSQDRGNEQYF. Written as DNA, the CDR3 is TGCGCCAGCAGCCAAGATCGGGGGAACGAGCAGTACTTC.

This chain connects TRBV7-2 to TRBJ1-2; 8 bases match TRBD1. The CDR3 is 16 residues long. Germline CDR1 and CDR2: SGHTA and FQGNSA. After removal of 5 bases from V and 5 bases from J, the junction contained 13 bases not matched to a gene. CDR3 in amino acids: CASSLFRTGPSYGYTF. The CDR3 bases are TGTGCCAGCAGCCTATTTAGGACAGGGCCCTCGTATGGCTACACCTTC.

The chain employs TRBV5-1 and TRBJ1-1; 7 bases line up with TRBD1. The CDR3 sequence is 12 residues long. V dropped 4 bases and J dropped 5; count of bases not matched to a gene: 2. CDR1 and CDR2 from the germline V gene are SGHRS and YFSETQ. The CDR3 DNA follows: TGCGCCAGCAGCGGACAGGTTACTGAAGCTTTCTTT. As protein: CASSGQVTEAFF.

V usage is TRBV28 and J usage is TRBJ2-6, with D tentatively TRBD1 (6 bases). This CDR3 has 17 residues. V was trimmed by 5 bases and J by 0 bases, leaving 14 bases between them. Germline V gives CDR1 MDHEN, CDR2 SYDVKM. CDR3 in DNA: TGTGCCAGCAGTGAGGACAGTACCTTCTCTGGGGCCAACGTCCTGACTTTC. Translated: CASSEDSTFSGANVLTF.

This clone was detected a few times. This chain connects TRBV6-5 to TRBJ2-1; 8 bases agree with TRBD1. Germline V gives CDR1 MNHEY, CDR2 SVGAGI. The ends lost 6 bases at V and 4 bases at J; junction bases unmatched: 2. This CDR3 has 13 residues. CDR3 sequence reads: CASRQGAYNEQFF. The CDR3 region has the DNA TGTGCCAGCAGGCAGGGGGCATACAATGAGCAGTTCTTC.

The chain links TRBV7-8 to TRBJ2-7; 10 bases match TRBD1. Trimming cost V 1 base and J 1 base; bases outside gene matches: 7. Germline CDR1 and CDR2: SGHVS and FQNEAQ. The CDR3 loop spans 17 amino acids. The CDR3 loop is CASSLVDRGHRSYEQYF. In nucleotides, the CDR3 is TGTGCCAGCAGCTTAGTAGACAGGGGGCACAGGTCCTACGAGCAGTACTTC.

V usage is TRBV6-2 or TRBV6-3 and J usage is TRBJ2-7; 7 bases fit TRBD2. From germline, CDR1 is MNHEY and CDR2 SVGEGT. CDR3 length equals 14 residues. V lost 1 base, J lost 6 bases, and 6 bases stayed unmatched. CDR3 region: CASSYFREGLEQYF. CDR3 sequence (DNA): TGTGCCAGCAGTTACTTCAGGGAGGGCCTCGAGCAGTACTTC.

V gene TRBV9 combines with J gene TRBJ1-2, with D unresolved. The V end was cut by 5 bases, the J end by 13 bases, with 18 bases between. Germline V gene lookup returns CDR1 SGDLS and CDR2 YYNGEE. This CDR3 spans 12 amino acids. The CDR3 loop reads CASSPFPPELTF. CDR3 coding DNA: TGTGCCAGCAGTCCCTTCCCCCCTGAGCTCACCTTC.

The chain employs TRBV18 and TRBJ2-3; 8 bases align to TRBD2. The V gene end was trimmed by 3 bases and the J gene end by 4 bases; junction bases not matched to a gene: 12. Germline lookup yields CDR1 KGHSH and CDR2 LQKENI. This CDR3 is 17 amino acids long. CDR3 amino acids: CASSPSFPGGPPDTQYF. CDR3 sequence (DNA): TGTGCCAGCTCACCTTCTTTCCCGGGAGGGCCTCCAGATACGCAGTATTTT.

J is TRBJ2-7 and V is TRBV2, with 10 nucleotides matching TRBD2. V shed 7 bases and J 3 bases; nucleotides not matched to a gene: 6. The CDR3 consists of 14 residues. Germline loops: CDR1 SNHLY, CDR2 FYNNEI. The CDR3 bases are TGTGCCAGCAATCAGCGGGGGGGCCTCTACGAGCAGTACTTC. Translated: CASNQRGGLYEQYF. Complete variable domain (other parts from reference TRBV2 and TRBJ2-7): EPEVTQTPSHQVTQMGQEVILRCVPISNHLYFYWYRQILGQKVEFLVSFYNNEISEKSEIFDDQFSVERPDGSNFTLKIRSTKLEDSAMYFCASNQRGGLYEQYFGPGTRLTVT.

V usage is TRBV27 and J usage is TRBJ1-2; 9 positions match TRBD1. This CDR3 contains 16 residues. Germline CDR1 is MNHEY and CDR2 is SMNVEV (reference sequence). Losses at the gene ends were 0 bases for V and 3 bases for J; bases not matched to a gene: 5. CDR3 amino acids: CASSLSPTGGDYGYTF. The CDR3 nucleotides are TGTGCCAGCAGTTTATCCCCCACAGGGGGCGACTATGGCTACACCTTC.

This chain uses TRBV18 with TRBJ2-7; no clear D gene. Germline V CDR1 and CDR2: KGHSH, LQKENI. The CDR3 has 14 amino acids. V shed 2 bases and J shed 2 bases, with 10 bases lying between them. The CDR3 region has the DNA TGTGCCAGCTCACCATTAACTACAACCTACGAGCAGTACTTC. Translated: CASSPLTTTYEQYF.